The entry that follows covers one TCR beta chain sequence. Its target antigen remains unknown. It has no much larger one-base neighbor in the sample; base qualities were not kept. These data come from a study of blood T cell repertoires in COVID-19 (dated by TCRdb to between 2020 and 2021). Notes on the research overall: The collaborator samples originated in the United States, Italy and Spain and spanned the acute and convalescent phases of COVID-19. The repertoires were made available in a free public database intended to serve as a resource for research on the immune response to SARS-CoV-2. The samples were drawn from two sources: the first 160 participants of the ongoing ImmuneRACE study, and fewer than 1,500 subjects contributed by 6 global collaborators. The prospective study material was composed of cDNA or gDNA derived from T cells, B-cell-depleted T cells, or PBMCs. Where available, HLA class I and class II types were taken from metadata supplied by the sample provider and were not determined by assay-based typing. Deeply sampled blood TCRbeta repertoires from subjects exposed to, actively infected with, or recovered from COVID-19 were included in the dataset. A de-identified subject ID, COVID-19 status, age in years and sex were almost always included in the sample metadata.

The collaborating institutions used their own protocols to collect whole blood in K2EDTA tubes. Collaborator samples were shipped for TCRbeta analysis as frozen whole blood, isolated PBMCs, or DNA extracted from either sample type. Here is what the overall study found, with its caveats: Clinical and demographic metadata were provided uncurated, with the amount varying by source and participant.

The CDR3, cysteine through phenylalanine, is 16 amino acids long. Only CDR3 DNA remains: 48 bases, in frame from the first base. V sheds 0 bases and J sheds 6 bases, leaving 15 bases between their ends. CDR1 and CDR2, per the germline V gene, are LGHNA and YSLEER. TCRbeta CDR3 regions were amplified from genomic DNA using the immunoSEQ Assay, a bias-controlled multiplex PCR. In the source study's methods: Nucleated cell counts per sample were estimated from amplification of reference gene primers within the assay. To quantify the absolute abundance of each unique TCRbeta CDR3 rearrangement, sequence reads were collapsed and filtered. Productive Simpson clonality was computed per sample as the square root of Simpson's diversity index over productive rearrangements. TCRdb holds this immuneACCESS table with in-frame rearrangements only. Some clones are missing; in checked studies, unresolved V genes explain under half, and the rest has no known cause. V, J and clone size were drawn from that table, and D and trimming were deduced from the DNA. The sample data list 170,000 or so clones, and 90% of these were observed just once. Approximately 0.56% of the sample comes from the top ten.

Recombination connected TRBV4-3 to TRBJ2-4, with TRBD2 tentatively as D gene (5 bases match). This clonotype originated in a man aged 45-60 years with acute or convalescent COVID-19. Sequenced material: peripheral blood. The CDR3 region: CASSQDSPFRGNIQYF. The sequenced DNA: TGCGCCAGCAGCCAAGATTCCCCCTTTCGGGGAAACATTCAGTACTTC.